This T cell receptor beta chain was recorded in a study of blood T cell repertoires in COVID-19. Generated by immunoSEQ multiplex PCR, the TCRdb table keeps only in-frame clones and is missing some. Altogether roughly 150,000 clones are present, 65% to 90% being singletons, with the ten largest covering just over 9.5%. The CDR3 length is 15 residues. V dropped 3 bases and J dropped 6; count of bases not matched to a gene: 9. Germline lookup yields CDR1 LGHNT and CDR2 FRNRAP. The rearrangement uses TRBV12-5 and TRBJ2-3; TRBD2 matches 7 bases. The receptor was derived from a woman in her 50s with acute or convalescent COVID-19. The sequencing sample was made of peripheral blood. The CDR3 nucleotides read TGTGCTAGTGGTTTTGAGGGAGGGCCCGGGGATACGCAGTATTTT. It encodes CASGFEGGPGDTQYF.